These T cell receptor beta chains were read from a single sample in a study of blood T cell repertoires in COVID-19. TCRdb's table, derived via immunoSEQ multiplex PCR, lists solely in-frame clones and lacks some. The sample contains approximately 32,000 clones, approximately 86% of which appear only once. The specimen was peripheral blood. The receptor set was obtained from a woman in her 70s with active COVID-19. The CDR3 runs from the conserved cysteine through the conserved F or W. Fields, in order: clone size, D gene, V gene, CDR3 length, J gene, CDR3 protein, CDR3 DNA. D genes are given only for firm matches. The size entry is marked missing in some rows and otherwise reads once, few, many or a size class.

abundance: -
d_gene: TRBD1
v_gene: TRBV19
len: 14
j_gene: TRBJ2-4
CDR3aa: CASKDRGGETIQYF
CDR3nt: TGTGCCAGTAAGGACAGGGGAGGAGAGACCATTCAGTACTTC

abundance: -
d_gene: TRBD2
v_gene: TRBV6-6
len: 12
j_gene: TRBJ2-1
CDR3aa: CASRRSSGEQFF
CDR3nt: TGTGCCAGCAGACGATCTAGCGGTGAGCAGTTCTTC

abundance: -
d_gene: -
v_gene: TRBV6-2/TRBV6-3
len: 14
j_gene: TRBJ1-2
CDR3aa: CASSYSSGAMARTF
CDR3nt: TGTGCCAGCAGTTATAGTAGCGGAGCTATGGCTAGAACCTTC

abundance: -
d_gene: -
v_gene: TRBV19
len: 14
j_gene: TRBJ2-3
CDR3aa: CASSRMGGTDTQYF
CDR3nt: TGTGCCAGTTCTCGGATGGGAGGCACAGATACGCAGTATTTT

abundance: -
d_gene: TRBD1
v_gene: TRBV19
len: 15
j_gene: TRBJ2-3
CDR3aa: CASSSTDRATDTQYF
CDR3nt: TGTGCCAGTAGTTCCACGGACAGGGCCACAGATACGCAGTATTTT

abundance: few
d_gene: -
v_gene: TRBV28
len: 13
j_gene: TRBJ1-1
CDR3aa: CASSWALNTEAFF
CDR3nt: TGTGCCAGCAGTTGGGCCCTGAACACTGAAGCTTTCTTT

abundance: -
d_gene: -
v_gene: TRBV6-6
len: 14
j_gene: TRBJ2-3
CDR3aa: CATRTVGGADTQYF
CDR3nt: TGTGCCACCAGGACAGTTGGGGGCGCGGATACGCAGTATTTT

abundance: few
d_gene: -
v_gene: TRBV5-1
len: 11
j_gene: TRBJ2-2
CDR3aa: CASSEATELFF
CDR3nt: TGCGCCAGCAGCGAGGCAACGGAGCTGTTTTTT

abundance: -
d_gene: -
v_gene: TRBV12-3/TRBV12-4
len: 11
j_gene: TRBJ1-1
CDR3aa: CASSLGRGGFF
CDR3nt: TGTGCCAGCAGTTTAGGGAGGGGGGGCTTCTTT

abundance: -
d_gene: TRBD1
v_gene: TRBV29-1
len: 14
j_gene: TRBJ1-2
CDR3aa: CSVLDPGQNDGYTF
CDR3nt: TGCAGCGTACTAGATCCGGGACAGAACGATGGCTACACCTTC

abundance: once
d_gene: -
v_gene: TRBV4-2
len: 16
j_gene: TRBJ1-1
CDR3aa: CASSPYSETSNTEAFF
CDR3nt: TGTGCCAGCAGCCCCTATTCGGAGACTTCTAACACTGAAGCTTTCTTT

abundance: -
d_gene: -
v_gene: TRBV7-3
len: 13
j_gene: TRBJ2-1
CDR3aa: CASSPGWGREQFF
CDR3nt: TGTGCCAGCAGCCCCGGGTGGGGGCGCGAGCAGTTCTTC

abundance: once
d_gene: TRBD1
v_gene: TRBV5-1
len: 14
j_gene: TRBJ1-2
CDR3aa: CASSLTGGNYGYTF
CDR3nt: TGCGCCAGCAGCTTGACAGGGGGGAACTATGGCTACACCTTC

abundance: -
d_gene: -
v_gene: TRBV9
len: 16
j_gene: TRBJ2-7
CDR3aa: CASSVAARAPLYEQYF
CDR3nt: TGTGCCAGCAGCGTCGCCGCCAGGGCCCCCCTCTACGAGCAGTACTTC

abundance: -
d_gene: -
v_gene: TRBV6-5
len: 14
j_gene: TRBJ2-4
CDR3aa: CASSSRTTKNIQYF
CDR3nt: TGTGCCAGCAGTTCCCGGACAACCAAAAACATTCAGTACTTC

abundance: -
d_gene: TRBD1
v_gene: TRBV7-8
len: 17
j_gene: TRBJ1-3
CDR3aa: CASTPFSGTGGRNTIYF
CDR3nt: TGTGCCAGCACCCCTTTCTCCGGGACAGGGGGTAGAAACACCATATATTTT

abundance: -
d_gene: -
v_gene: TRBV4-2
len: 19
j_gene: TRBJ2-6
CDR3aa: CASSQEGFGSLSGANVLTF
CDR3nt: TGTGCCAGCAGCCAAGAGGGGTTCGGGAGCCTCTCTGGGGCCAACGTCCTGACTTTC

abundance: -
d_gene: TRBD2
v_gene: TRBV13
len: 17
j_gene: TRBJ2-2
CDR3aa: CASSLRPGLANTGELFF
CDR3nt: TGTGCCAGCAGCCTCCGTCCGGGACTAGCGAACACCGGGGAGCTGTTTTTT

abundance: -
d_gene: TRBD1
v_gene: TRBV28
len: 12
j_gene: TRBJ1-2
CDR3aa: CASSLNRGGYTF
CDR3nt: TGTGCCAGCAGTCTTAACAGGGGTGGCTACACCTTC

abundance: -
d_gene: TRBD1
v_gene: TRBV14
len: 16
j_gene: TRBJ2-1
CDR3aa: CASSTRETGAYNEQFF
CDR3nt: TGTGCCAGCAGCACAAGGGAAACAGGGGCCTACAATGAGCAGTTCTTC

abundance: -
d_gene: -
v_gene: TRBV28
len: 13
j_gene: TRBJ1-2
CDR3aa: CASIGGTEDGYTF
CDR3nt: TGTGCCAGCATTGGAGGGACGGAAGATGGCTACACCTTC

abundance: once
d_gene: TRBD2
v_gene: TRBV7-8
len: 16
j_gene: TRBJ2-7
CDR3aa: CASSLVPGLRFDEQYF
CDR3nt: TGTGCCAGCAGCTTAGTACCGGGACTAAGATTCGACGAGCAGTACTTC

abundance: -
d_gene: -
v_gene: TRBV7-9
len: 13
j_gene: TRBJ2-1
CDR3aa: CASNPTSYNEQFF
CDR3nt: TGTGCCAGCAACCCGACTAGCTACAATGAGCAGTTCTTC

abundance: -
d_gene: TRBD2
v_gene: TRBV7-9
len: 13
j_gene: TRBJ2-3
CDR3aa: CASRLAGGDTQYF
CDR3nt: TGTGCCAGCAGATTAGCGGGGGGAGATACGCAGTATTTT

abundance: -
d_gene: -
v_gene: TRBV18
len: 19
j_gene: TRBJ2-2
CDR3aa: CASSPREGRWREHTGELFF
CDR3nt: TGTGCCAGCTCACCACGCGAGGGTCGGTGGAGGGAACACACCGGGGAGCTGTTTTTT

abundance: -
d_gene: -
v_gene: TRBV7-2
len: 17
j_gene: TRBJ1-5
CDR3aa: CASSVSDLRERNQPQHF
CDR3nt: TGTGCCAGCAGCGTATCCGATCTCCGGGAACGCAATCAGCCCCAGCATTTT

abundance: -
d_gene: TRBD2
v_gene: TRBV7-9
len: 16
j_gene: TRBJ2-7
CDR3aa: CASNPISGGRPYEQYF
CDR3nt: TGTGCCAGCAACCCAATTAGCGGGGGCCGGCCCTACGAGCAGTACTTC

abundance: -
d_gene: TRBD1
v_gene: TRBV5-4
len: 15
j_gene: TRBJ1-4
CDR3aa: CASSLAGQGSEKLFF
CDR3nt: TGTGCCAGCAGCCTCGCGGGACAGGGTTCTGAAAAACTGTTTTTT

abundance: -
d_gene: -
v_gene: TRBV7-6
len: 16
j_gene: TRBJ2-3
CDR3aa: CASSPGLAVLTDTQYF
CDR3nt: TGTGCCAGCAGCCCGGGACTTGCCGTTTTGACAGATACGCAGTATTTT